One and the same sample provided the 15 T cell receptor beta chains below, sequenced in a study of blood T cell repertoires in COVID-19. The data were produced by immunoSEQ multiplex PCR, yet TCRdb's version contains in-frame clones alone and is incomplete. The sample carries under 300,000 clones, around 86% recorded once. Source material: peripheral blood. The receptor set was obtained from a woman aged 55-69 years with active or convalescent COVID-19.

The V call is TRBV29-1, the J call TRBJ1-2; 8 bases fit TRBD1. The germline V gene encodes CDR1 SQVTM and CDR2 ANQGSEA. The CDR3 is made up of 12 amino acids. V gave up 6 bases and J gave up 2 bases; unmatched junction bases: 2. The CDR3: CSVGDRNYGYTF. CDR3 nucleotides: TGCAGCGTGGGGGACAGGAACTATGGCTACACCTTC.

The V and J genes are TRBV29-1 and TRBJ2-5; D gene uncertain. This CDR3 has 13 amino acids. Deletions cut 6 bases from V and 2 bases from J, with 13 bases between. Germline V CDR1 and CDR2: SQVTM, ANQGSEA. CDR3 in DNA: TGCAGCGTCGGCCGACTTTTACAAGAGACCCAGTACTTC. Protein: CSVGRLLQETQYF.

DNA for the CDR3: TGTGCCAGCAGTCCCCAGATAAATAGCAATCAGCCCCAGCATTTT. Its protein is CASSPQINSNQPQHF. J is TRBJ1-5 and V is TRBV27; D is undetermined. V gave up 5 bases and J gave up 0 bases, with 11 bases separating them. Germline values: CDR1 MNHEY, CDR2 SMNVEV (reference sequence). The CDR3 sequence is 15 residues long.

The rearrangement joins TRBV6-2 or TRBV6-3 to TRBJ1-2; possible D gene TRBD1, 6 bases. Germline assignment: CDR1 MNHEY and CDR2 SVGEGT. CDR3 length equals 13 residues. The V and J ends lost 6 bases and 2 bases respectively, with 10 bases between them. In nucleotides, the CDR3 is TGTGCCAGCAGCCCGGGACACAACTATGGCTACACCTTC. Translated, it gives CASSPGHNYGYTF.

The CDR3 loop reads CASTQQGRNEKLFF. The CDR3 nucleotides are TGTGCCAGCACCCAACAGGGTCGTAATGAAAAACTGTTTTTT. The gene calls are TRBV28 and TRBJ1-4; perhaps TRBD1 as D (6 bases). The CDR3 extends over 14 amino acids. The V end was cut by 7 bases, the J end by 4 bases, with 13 bases between. CDR1 and CDR2 (germline): MDHEN, SYDVKM.

The chain carries TRBV7-3 and TRBJ2-5, with D tentatively TRBD1 (6 bases). Germline CDR1 is SGHTA and CDR2 is FQGTGA. The CDR3 consists of 13 residues. V was shortened by 3 bases and J by 1 base, with 6 bases between the two germline ends. The CDR3 reads CASSLDSQETQYF. In nucleotides, the CDR3 is TGTGCCAGCAGCTTGGACAGCCAAGAGACCCAGTACTTC.

The chain uses TRBV7-9 and TRBJ1-2; no definite D call. Germline V CDR1 and CDR2: SEHNR, FQNEAQ (reference sequence). The CDR3 extends over 14 amino acids. V lost 2 bases, J lost 3 bases, and 10 bases lay in between. This chain's CDR3 is CASSLSHIDYGYTF. The CDR3, as DNA: TGTGCCAGCAGCTTATCGCACATTGACTATGGCTACACCTTC.

The V and J genes are TRBV5-5 and TRBJ2-7, with no clear D. This CDR3 contains 14 residues. Germline V CDR1 and CDR2: SGHKS, YYEKEE (reference sequence). The V end lost 0 bases, the J end lost 1 base, and 8 bases lay between the germline ends. This CDR3 reads CASSLVGTSYEQYF. Written as DNA, the CDR3 is TGTGCCAGCAGCTTGGTGGGCACGTCCTACGAGCAGTACTTC.

DNA of the CDR3: TGTGCCAGCAGGTCGGGACAGTCGTCTAACTATGGCTACACCTTC. Its protein is CASRSGQSSNYGYTF. V usage is TRBV6-5 and J usage is TRBJ1-2; TRBD1 matches 7 bases. Per the germline V gene, CDR1 is MNHEY and CDR2 is SVGAGI. The trim removed 6 bases at V and 0 bases at J, leaving 7 bases unmatched. This CDR3 contains 15 residues.

The chain couples TRBV4-1 to TRBJ1-6, with a possible D match to TRBD1 (5 bases). The CDR3 contains 18 residues. Deletions cut 2 bases from V and 8 bases from J, with 22 bases between. From germline, CDR1 is MGHRA and CDR2 YSYEKL. The CDR3 DNA reads as TGCGCCAGCAGCCAATTTCACCGGGGCTCAGGGAGGGATTCACCCCTCCACTTT. Protein product: CASSQFHRGSGRDSPLHF.

This clone occurred once. The gene calls are TRBV9 and TRBJ2-2; D is possibly TRBD2 (5 bases). The length of the CDR3 is 15 residues. Germline CDR1 is SGDLS and CDR2 is YYNGEE. The V end lost 3 bases, the J end lost 4 bases, and 13 bases lay between the germline ends. This CDR3 is CASSGVSGSTGELFF. In nucleotides, the CDR3 is TGTGCCAGCAGCGGGGTTTCGGGGAGCACCGGGGAGCTGTTTTTT.

CDR3 sequence (DNA): TGTGCCTGGAGTGCACCCCCGGGACAGGGTCCCTCCCGCTCCTACGAGCAGTACTTC. This codes for CAWSAPPGQGPSRSYEQYF. The chain employs TRBV30 and TRBJ2-7; 9 bases agree with TRBD1. CDR1 is GTSNPN, CDR2 SVGIG, per germline (reference sequence). This CDR3 is 19 amino acids long. V lost 1 base to trimming and J lost 0 bases; unmatched junction nucleotides: 16.

The rearrangement links TRBV27 to TRBJ1-5; D unresolved. The CDR3 is 13 amino acids. Germline-derived CDR1 and CDR2 are MNHEY and SMNVEV (reference sequence). Trimming took 4 bases from V and 0 from J, leaving 4 bases between them. This chain's CDR3 is CASSYFSNQPQHF. The CDR3 DNA follows: TGTGCCAGCAGTTACTTTAGCAATCAGCCCCAGCATTTT.

This clone showed up just once. The chain joins TRBV5-1 to TRBJ2-2, with D hard to call. Between the trimmed V and J ends, which lost 0 bases and 7 bases, there was a span of 13 bases. The CDR3 consists of 15 residues. Per germline, CDR1 SGHRS and CDR2 YFSETQ. The CDR3 loop is CASSLVSRSHGELFF. DNA for the CDR3: TGCGCCAGCAGCTTGGTTAGTAGGAGTCACGGGGAGCTGTTTTTT.

The CDR3 region has the DNA TGTGCCAGCAGCTCCGGGTCCCCCTTCGGAGTTGAGCAGTTCTTC. This codes for CASSSGSPFGVEQFF. The chain has TRBV6-5 and TRBJ2-1; D gene uncertain. Trimming stripped 6 bases from V and 9 bases from J, with 21 bases between. The CDR3 sequence is 15 residues long. Germline V gives CDR1 MNHEY, CDR2 SVGAGI.